This T cell receptor (beta chain) was sequenced during a study of CD8+CD57+ T cells in acquired aplastic anemia. Turning to the study itself: Average DNA yield from sorted CD4+ and CD8+ cells was 3.2 ug. Study conclusions and caveats: Controls did not differ significantly from patients in CD8+ Simpson's diversity. Over 25 CD8+ CDR3 sequences occurred in both the patients and the controls.

Concerning this clonotype: Its antigen is undetermined.

All sequencing subjects had displayed CD8+CD57+ cell expansion on flow cytometry. None of the patients had been given any therapy when their blood was sampled. Profiling that covered TCR beta VDJ and CDR3 relied on genomic DNA as its template. TCRdb re-called the reads through MiXCR, storing one row per CDR3 protein. The sample lists roughly 250,000 distinct CDR3 sequences, less than 85% seen once, with around 40% in the top ten. Between the trimmed V and J ends, which lost 3 bases and 14 bases, there was a span of 25 bases. CDR3 length equals 15 residues. Germline V gene lookup returns CDR1 SEHNR and CDR2 FQNEAQ (reference sequence).

The J gene is TRBJ1-1, the V gene TRBV7-9; tentatively, D is TRBD1 (5 bases). What was sequenced was sorted CD4+, CD8+, or CD8+CD57+ T cells (not recorded which) from PBMCs. The sequence came from a human donor with aplastic anemia. This CDR3 reads CASSFQGSGGSDEFF. DNA for the CDR3: TGTGCCAGCAGCTTTCAGGGAAGCGGGGGGAGTGATGAGTTCTTT.